The source of this T cell receptor (beta chain) is a study of shared clonotypes between healthy human individuals. Libraries were prepared by immunoSEQ multiplex PCR; TCRdb keeps only in-frame clonotypes and omits some of them. The sample holds 950,000 to 1,200,000 clones; about 80% are singletons and the top ten take 0.89%. A word on this clone: Its specificity is not known.

General study findings and limits: Larger estimated richness was generally recorded for naive subsets relative to memory subsets.

The CDR3 is 14 amino acids. CDR1 SGHRS and CDR2 YFSETQ come from the germline V gene. V was clipped by 1 base and J by 3 bases, with 8 bases between them. Sequenced sample: memory CD4+ T cells from PBMCs. Subset in this sample: CD45RA-negative fraction. The chain carries TRBV5-1 and TRBJ2-4; D may be TRBD1 (7 bases). The TCR comes from a man aged 18 to 29 in good health. Some clones in this sample may be carry-over from other donors' samples. This chain's CDR3 is CASSLQGGKNIQYF. In DNA form, the CDR3 reads TGCGCCAGCAGCTTGCAGGGGGGCAAAAACATTCAGTACTTC.